This T cell receptor beta chain was retrieved from a study of T cell changes during pregnancy in multiple sclerosis. Libraries were prepared by immunoSEQ multiplex PCR; TCRdb keeps only in-frame clonotypes and omits some of them. The sample shows about 45,000 clones, 85% to 90% of them seen only once. V was pared by 3 bases and J by 3 bases, with 6 bases between. Germline V gives CDR1 MNHNS, CDR2 SASEGT. The CDR3 loop spans 13 amino acids. This clonotype was sampled from a female donor with multiple sclerosis, enrolled in a pregnancy study. The gene calls are TRBV6-1 and TRBJ1-5; no firm D call. The starting material was CD4+ T cells from peripheral blood mononuclear cells, obtained in the first trimester of pregnancy. The CDR3 loop reads CASSDRLNQPQHF. CDR3 DNA: TGTGCCAGCAGTGATAGACTCAATCAGCCCCAGCATTTT.